A single sample is the source of the 14 T cell receptor beta chains below, sequenced in a study of brain T cells in children with intractable seizures. Clones were sequenced by immunoSEQ multiplex PCR, and TCRdb holds only the in-frame ones, with some missing. Here the sample spans about 350,000 clones, over 90% being singletons. The time point here: blood from clinic visit 5 months post-surgery; TSC patient then seizure free. The source material was peripheral blood, sampled more than 4 months after surgery. All receptors come from a boy under three years old with tuberous sclerosis and intractable seizures.

The chain is built from TRBV5-8 and TRBJ2-2, with 11 bases identical to TRBD2. The CDR3 has 16 residues. The V gene's germline CDR1 is SGHTS and CDR2 YDEGEE. With V trimmed by 1 base and J by 7 bases, 6 bases remained unmatched. DNA of the CDR3: TGTGCCAGCAGCTTGACTAGCGGGAGTCGTGTCGGGGAGCTGTTTTTT. The encoded protein is CASSLTSGSRVGELFF.

The genes are TRBV4-1 and TRBJ1-1; no firm D call. Per germline, CDR1 MGHRA and CDR2 YSYEKL. CDR3 length equals 14 residues. Trimming took 4 bases from V and 0 from J, leaving 9 bases between them. The chain's CDR3 is CASSPLLLNTEAFF. The DNA of the CDR3 is TGCGCCAGCAGCCCCCTACTCCTGAACACTGAAGCTTTCTTT.

The rearrangement links TRBV3-1 (or the pseudogene TRBV3-2) to TRBJ2-1, with D hard to call. Germline CDR1 and CDR2: LGHDT and YNNKEL (reference sequence). V dropped 4 bases and J dropped 6 bases, with 7 bases sitting between them. The CDR3 has 12 amino acids. The chain's CDR3 is CASSPTINEQFF. In DNA, the CDR3 is TGTGCCAGCAGCCCCACTATCAATGAGCAGTTCTTC.

The chain employs TRBV5-4 and TRBJ1-1; D is undetermined. Deletions cut 2 bases from V and 4 bases from J, with 15 bases between. Germline CDR1 SGHNT, CDR2 YYREEE (reference sequence). The CDR3 is 15 residues long. The CDR3 nucleotides read TGTGCCAGCAGCTTTTCAGTTCGGGTGGGCACTGAAGCTTTCTTT. Amino acids: CASSFSVRVGTEAFF.

This chain links TRBV3-1 (or the pseudogene TRBV3-2) with TRBJ2-3; D is perhaps TRBD2 (6 bases). V lost 0 bases and J 1 base, leaving 14 bases between the germline ends. The germline V gene encodes CDR1 LGHDT and CDR2 YNNKEL (reference sequence). This CDR3 is 17 amino acids long. CDR3 sequence: CASSQDGAGPGTDTQYF. For the CDR3, the DNA is TGTGCCAGCAGCCAAGATGGCGCGGGACCCGGCACAGATACGCAGTATTTT.

The chain has TRBV27 and TRBJ1-4; D gene ambiguous. CDR1 is MNHEY, CDR2 SMNVEV, per germline (reference sequence). The CDR3 has 15 residues. Trimming removed 6 bases at V and 7 bases at J, with 18 bases between. CDR3 DNA: TGTGCCAGCAGCCGACGGATCCGCGGGAGTGAAAAACTGTTTTTT. The encoded protein is CASSRRIRGSEKLFF.

V is TRBV25-1 and J is TRBJ1-5; no firm D call. The V gene lost 4 bases and the J gene lost 9 bases, with 16 bases spanning the gap. Germline V CDR1 and CDR2: MGHDK, SYGVNS. The CDR3 is 14 residues long. The CDR3 protein is CASSGLGAPGPQHF. CDR3 DNA sequence: TGTGCCAGCAGTGGCCTGGGAGCCCCAGGGCCCCAGCATTTT.

Here the CDR3 DNA reads TGCGCCAGCAGCTTGATGCCCGGGCCCGGGGGTGAAAAACTGTTTTTT. Its protein is CASSLMPGPGGEKLFF. The chain employs TRBV5-1 and TRBJ1-4; perhaps TRBD1 as D (5 bases). Between the trimmed V and J ends, which lost 1 base and 7 bases, there was a span of 17 bases. The CDR3 has 16 amino acids. The germline CDR1 and CDR2 sequences are SGHRS and YFSETQ.

The V gene is TRBV19, the J gene TRBJ2-7; no reliable D call. Germline V gene lookup returns CDR1 LNHDA and CDR2 SQIVND (reference sequence). The CDR3 runs to 13 residues. Trimming took 3 bases from V and 2 from J, leaving 8 bases between them. CDR3 sequence (DNA): TGTGCCAGTAGTATGGCCTCCACCTACGAGCAGTACTTC. This sequence encodes CASSMASTYEQYF.

The gene calls are TRBV11-2 and TRBJ1-1; TRBD1 agrees at 7 bases. Germline-derived CDR1 and CDR2 are SGHAT and FQNNGV. The CDR3 is 14 residues long. The ends lost 3 bases at V and 1 base at J; junction bases unmatched: 2. CDR3 in amino acids: CASSFEGANTEAFF. The CDR3, as DNA: TGTGCCAGCAGCTTTGAGGGGGCGAACACTGAAGCTTTCTTT. Drawing the rest from reference TRBV11-2 and TRBJ1-1, the complete variable domain is EAGVAQSPRYKIIEKRQSVAFWCNPISGHATLYWYQQILGQGPKLLIQFQNNGVVDDSQLPKDRFSAERLKGVDSTLKIQPAKLEDSAVYLCASSFEGANTEAFFGQGTRLTVV.

This clone was picked up one time. The V call is TRBV2, the J call TRBJ1-2; TRBD1 matches 7 bases. V was pared by 8 bases and J by 3 bases, with 18 bases of the junction left unmatched. The CDR3 consists of 17 residues. Germline loops: CDR1 SNHLY, CDR2 FYNNEI. This CDR3 is CASLDGTGAMFYYGYTF. CDR3 nucleotides: TGTGCCAGCCTTGACGGAACAGGGGCTATGTTTTACTATGGCTACACCTTC. Full variable domain (outside the CDR3, taken from reference TRBV2 and TRBJ1-2): EPEVTQTPSHQVTQMGQEVILRCVPISNHLYFYWYRQILGQKVEFLVSFYNNEISEKSEIFDDQFSVERPDGSNFTLKIRSTKLEDSAMYFCASLDGTGAMFYYGYTFGSGTRLTVV.

V and J are TRBV5-5 and TRBJ2-7; D is ambiguous. Trimming pared 1 base from V and 2 bases from J, leaving 10 bases between. This CDR3 has 14 amino acids. The germline CDR1 and CDR2 sequences are SGHKS and YYEKEE (reference sequence). The CDR3 loop reads CASSLYTGPYEQYF. CDR3 bases: TGTGCCAGCAGCTTGTACACCGGTCCCTACGAGCAGTACTTC.

For this clone: One junction end disagrees with the germline gene, perhaps due to a read error. The chain recombines TRBV10-3 with TRBJ1-5, with a tentative D call TRBD1 (6 bases). The CDR3 is made up of 13 amino acids. Germline CDR1 reads ENHRY; CDR2 reads SYGVKD. CDR3 loop: CVIGGLGNQPQHF. The DNA for the CDR3 is TGTGTCATCGGGGGGCTGGGCAATCAGCCCCAGCATTTT.

V gene TRBV6-1 combines with J gene TRBJ1-1; D gene unclear. Trimming shortened V by 4 bases and J by 0 bases, and 9 bases separated the two germline ends. The CDR3 runs to 14 residues. Germline lookup yields CDR1 MNHNS and CDR2 SASEGT. DNA of the CDR3: TGTGCCAGCAGTGTTTTTCCTCTGAACACTGAAGCTTTCTTT. Protein product: CASSVFPLNTEAFF.